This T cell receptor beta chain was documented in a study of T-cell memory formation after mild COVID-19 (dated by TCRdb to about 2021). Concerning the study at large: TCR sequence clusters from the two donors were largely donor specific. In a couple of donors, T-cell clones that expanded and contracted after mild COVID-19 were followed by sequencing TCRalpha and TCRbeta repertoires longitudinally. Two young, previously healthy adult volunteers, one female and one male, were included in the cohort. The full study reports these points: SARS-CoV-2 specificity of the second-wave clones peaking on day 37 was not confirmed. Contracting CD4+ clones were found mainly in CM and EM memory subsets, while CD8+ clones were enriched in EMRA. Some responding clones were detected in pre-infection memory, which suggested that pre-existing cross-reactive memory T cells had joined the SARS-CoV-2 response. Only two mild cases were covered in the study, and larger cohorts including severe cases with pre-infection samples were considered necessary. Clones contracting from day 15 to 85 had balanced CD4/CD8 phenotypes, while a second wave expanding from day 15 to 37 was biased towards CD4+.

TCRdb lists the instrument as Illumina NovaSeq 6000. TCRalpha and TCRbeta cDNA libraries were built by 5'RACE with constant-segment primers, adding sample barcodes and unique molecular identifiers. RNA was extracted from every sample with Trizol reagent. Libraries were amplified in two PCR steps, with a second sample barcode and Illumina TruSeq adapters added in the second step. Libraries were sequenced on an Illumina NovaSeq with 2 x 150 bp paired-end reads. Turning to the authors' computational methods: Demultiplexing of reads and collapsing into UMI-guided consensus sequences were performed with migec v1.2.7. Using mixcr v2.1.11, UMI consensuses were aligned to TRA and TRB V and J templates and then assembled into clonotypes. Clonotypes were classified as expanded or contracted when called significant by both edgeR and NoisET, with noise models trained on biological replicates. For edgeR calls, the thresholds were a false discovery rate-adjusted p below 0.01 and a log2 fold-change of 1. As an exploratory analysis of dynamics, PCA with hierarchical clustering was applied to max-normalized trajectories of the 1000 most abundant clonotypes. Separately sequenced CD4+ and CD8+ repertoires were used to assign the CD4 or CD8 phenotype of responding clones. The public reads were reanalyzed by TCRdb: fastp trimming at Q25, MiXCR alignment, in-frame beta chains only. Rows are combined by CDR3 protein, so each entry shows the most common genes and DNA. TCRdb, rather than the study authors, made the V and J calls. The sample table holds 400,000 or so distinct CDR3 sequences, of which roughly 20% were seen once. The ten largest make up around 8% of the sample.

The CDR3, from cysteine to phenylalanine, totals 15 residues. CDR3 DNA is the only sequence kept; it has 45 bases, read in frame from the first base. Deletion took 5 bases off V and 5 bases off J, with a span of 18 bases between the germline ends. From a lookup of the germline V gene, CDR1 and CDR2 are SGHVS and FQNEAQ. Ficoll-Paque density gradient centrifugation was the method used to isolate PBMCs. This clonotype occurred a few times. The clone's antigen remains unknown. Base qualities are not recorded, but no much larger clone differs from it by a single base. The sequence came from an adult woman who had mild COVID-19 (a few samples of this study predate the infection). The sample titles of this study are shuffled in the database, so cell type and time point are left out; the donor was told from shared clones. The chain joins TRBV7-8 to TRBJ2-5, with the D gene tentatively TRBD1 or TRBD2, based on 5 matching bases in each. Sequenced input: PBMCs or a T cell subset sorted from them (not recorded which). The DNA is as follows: TGTGCCAGCAGCCTATTTGGGGGTTCAAGCGAGACCCAGTACTTC. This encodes CASSLFGGSSETQYF.